This T cell receptor (beta chain) emerged from a study of cytomegalovirus exposure and HLA in healthy donors (dated by TCRdb to about 2017). Regarding the complete study: An earlier analysis of roughly 500 of the donors reported approximately 280 Gb of sequence data and around 120 million unique TCR beta sequences obtained from about 180 million T cells. Rather than drawing on any new phenotypic data, the later analysis identified candidate immune exposures from TCR beta sequences and the way those sequences occurred across donors. In a later genetic analysis, genome-wide SNP genotypes for about 65% of the roughly 670 donors were used, and that subset was treated as a discovery cohort. Every discovery cohort repertoire had been produced on one sequencing platform. Across around 400 genotyped donors of the cohort, an average of about 240,000 unique TCR beta nucleotide sequences per donor were sequenced, and 15% to 20% of those sequences were non-productive. To predict cytomegalovirus infection status, the study brought together high-throughput TCR immunosequencing, statistical association of individual TCRs with disease status, and machine learning. The number of typed donors differed by locus: about 620-640 for A, B, C, DRB1 and DQB1; some 540 for DQA1; around 580 for DPA1; and 400 to 480 for DPB1. A separate validation cohort of some 130 different subjects was used in addition to the 666-subject first cohort. Class I and class II HLA loci were covered by the typing at four-digit resolution. An earlier analysis of a few hundred of the donors applied high-throughput TCR beta sequencing to assess whether each TCR beta V gene segment acted as functional or pseudogenic. Among the roughly 400 genotyped donors, roughly 80% belonged to the genetic ancestry cluster associated with self-reported Caucasian donors. Alongside the repertoire data, information on donor age, sex, ethnicity and CMV serostatus was compiled. The study aimed to test whether signatures of past pathogen exposure could be identified by cataloging public T cell receptors. A later analysis re-analyzed previously published TCR beta repertoires from 666 donors and added high-resolution HLA genotyping to study TCR occurrence patterns. The T cell repertoires of 666 subjects were profiled by immunosequencing and related to cytomegalovirus serostatus. An early release that covered more than 550 HLA-typed donors contained about 300 gigabases of sequencing data and about 93 million unique TCR sequences. Five DR-DQ haplotypes were handled as single units for association and clustering, since linkage in the cohort was strong. What the work shows at the level of the full study, not this receptor alone: Sequencing depth was assumed to be roughly uniform across donors in the presence/absence analyses, though that assumption may not hold. A further reported finding was that TCR beta sequences accurately predicted the HLA-A and HLA-B alleles for most subjects in the first cohort. A later analysis found that most CMV-associated TCR beta chains appeared HLA-restricted, with HLA associations seemingly driven largely by CMV exposure. This cohort had only TCR beta chains sequenced, and the lack of alpha or paired-chain data limited which features could be detected. Because counts were too low, seventeen rarely observed V segments, including chromosome 9 orphons, were left out of the earlier analysis of roughly 600 of the donors. In a later analysis, several top co-occurrence clusters were reported to appear linked to parvovirus B19, influenza, CMV and Epstein-Barr virus. A later analysis associated about 16,000 TCR beta sequences with specific HLA alleles at a false discovery rate of 0.05. A few of the identified cytomegalovirus-associated TCR beta chains were confirmed in vitro to be specific for cytomegalovirus antigens. Correlated functional status among segregating V segments might reflect linkage disequilibrium, but an unknown experimental factor could not be ruled out. Because HLA typing was unavailable for some donors at each locus, only the typed subset was used in association tests. The study listed approximately 150 TCR beta chains as associated with cytomegalovirus. A later analysis found that HLA-associated TCR beta chains were more clonally expanded and had lower generation probabilities than equally common non-associated chains. For the cohort, immune exposure information was limited to CMV serostatus. When HLA alleles, especially DR and DQ, strongly co-occurred, attributing TCR associations to individual alleles was difficult. Broadly in line with IMGT annotations, most TCR beta V segments showed up in productive rearrangements about 87% or about 30% of the time in an earlier analysis of roughly 590 of the donors. An association between a missense DCLRE1C variant and V-gene and J-gene trimming of TCR beta chains was found in a later genetic analysis and replicated in an independent cohort. Cytomegalovirus status was reported to be diagnosed by the classifier with high specificity and sensitivity in both the original and validation cohorts. According to a later genetic analysis, donors in an Asian-associated ancestry cluster had fewer N-insertions in productive TCRs than the approximately 710-donor mean. The 87-base-pair reads could not distinguish some IMGT-functional V segments, including TRBV6-2 and TRBV6-3, so those segments were excluded. In a later analysis, TCR association rates were found to vary across HLA loci, with the most associated TCRs seen for DRB1 alleles and the fewest for HLA-C alleles. The authors suggested that the approach could potentially be extended to other disease states and immunological phenotypes. A group of highly shared sequence variants was considered likely to be a technical artifact of the sequencing pipeline. While some public TCRs were present in many individuals, most TCR sequences turned up only very rarely across donors.

V lost 2 bases and J lost 4 bases; the stretch between them is 14 bases long. There are 15 amino acids in the CDR3, from cysteine to phenylalanine inclusive. Only the CDR3 region is kept as DNA, spanning 45 bases read in frame from base 1. Looking up the germline V gene yields CDR1 KGHSH and CDR2 LQKENI. Receptors were amplified or captured by the immunoSEQ multiplex PCR assay. For the multiplex PCR, a mixture combining 60 forward primers for TCR Vbeta segments and 13 reverse primers for TCR Jbeta segments was used. The CDR3 region of rearranged TCR beta genes was amplified from genomic DNA with a multiplex PCR assay. On the Illumina HiSeq System, the amplified TCR beta libraries were sequenced as 87-base-pair reads. As for how the authors treated the data: In a later analysis, tens of millions of unique TCR beta chains were counted across the 666 repertoires, and approximately 11 million of these chains were shared by at least two donors. To remove PCR and sequencing errors, raw reads were error-corrected and collapsed into unique sequences using a nearest-neighbor algorithm that merged closely related sequences. Alignment of CDR3 sequences to IMGT reference sequences was used to assign V, D and J gene segments. Each retained sequence needed at least a six-nucleotide match to both a V gene segment and a J gene segment. Rearrangements were classified as productive when the CDR3 lacked stop codons and remained in frame with V and J, and all other rearrangements were classified as non-productive. Following IMGT convention, CDR3 was defined as the stretch from the second conserved V-encoded cysteine up to the conserved J-encoded phenylalanine. In an earlier analysis of 550 to 650 of the donors, sequences lacking an unambiguous match to a single V gene segment were excluded. In an earlier analysis of roughly 500 of the donors, V segments were called functional above 56.7% productive rearrangements and were called segregating when the between-donor standard deviation exceeded 5%. A statistical classification framework was developed to diagnose cytomegalovirus status using the catalog of TCR beta chain sequences. V and J gene assignment, in a later analysis, came from comparing TCR nucleotide sequences with IMGT/GENE-DB human TR gene sequences. The TCRdist pipeline was used in a later analysis to assign CDR3 sequences and most-parsimonious VDJ recombination scenarios. In a later analysis, each TCR beta chain was defined by its CDR3 amino acid sequence together with its V-gene family, and reads lacking a unique V-gene family were excluded. To address suspected cross-contamination and a sequencing artifact, a later analysis removed several hundred highly shared, low-generation-probability nucleotide sequences. A later analysis calculated a clonal expansion index for each public chain from normalized within-repertoire ranks of inferred template counts. In a later analysis, generation probabilities were computed with a VDJ recombination model fitted to out-of-frame rearrangements, and the resulting probabilities were checked against IGoR. Hypergeometric tests were used in a later analysis to score TCR-TCR, TCR-HLA and TCR-CMV co-occurrence, with a repertoire-size bias correction applied to the TCR pairs. A later analysis estimated false discovery rates by permuting HLA or CMV assignments 20 times. In a later analysis, co-occurring TCRs were grouped using DBSCAN, with TCRdist sequence similarity added in when clustering inside HLA-allele-positive subsets. Repertoires with fewer than 30,000 or more than 120,000 public chains were left out of co-occurrence clustering, as were five repertoires with anomalous nucleotide sharing. This is the immuneACCESS table as TCRdb keeps it, with only in-frame sequences that have V and J called. A part of the clones is gone; compared with another copy, unresolved V genes explain less than half, and the rest is unexplained. V and J calls and clone size come straight from that table; D and trimming were deduced from the DNA. The sample records over 45,000 clones, about 83% of which are singletons. Of the sample, around 4.5% falls within the top ten clones.

In total, approximately 690 healthy bone marrow donors made up the cohort. At the time of sampling, all cohort members were nominally healthy, though unrecorded immune exposures were likely present. The donor was CMV seronegative and belonged to the group of around 350 seronegative cohort members. A peripheral blood sample was provided by each donor, and peripheral blood mononuclear cells were used for TCR beta sequencing. The Qiagen DNeasy Blood Extraction Kit was used to extract genomic DNA from the blood cell samples. As to this clone: The clone's antigen remains unknown. Per-base quality was not reported, and no clone a single base away is much larger than it.

The specimen sequenced was PBMCs. The V gene is TRBV18 and the J gene is TRBJ1-2; a tentative D call is TRBD1 (6 bases match). The receptor comes from a man aged 25-40 years in good health and CMV-seronegative. The DNA sequence is TGTGCCAGCTCACCATGGGGGCCCGGGTCCTATGGCTACACCTTC. This translates into CASSPWGPGSYGYTF.